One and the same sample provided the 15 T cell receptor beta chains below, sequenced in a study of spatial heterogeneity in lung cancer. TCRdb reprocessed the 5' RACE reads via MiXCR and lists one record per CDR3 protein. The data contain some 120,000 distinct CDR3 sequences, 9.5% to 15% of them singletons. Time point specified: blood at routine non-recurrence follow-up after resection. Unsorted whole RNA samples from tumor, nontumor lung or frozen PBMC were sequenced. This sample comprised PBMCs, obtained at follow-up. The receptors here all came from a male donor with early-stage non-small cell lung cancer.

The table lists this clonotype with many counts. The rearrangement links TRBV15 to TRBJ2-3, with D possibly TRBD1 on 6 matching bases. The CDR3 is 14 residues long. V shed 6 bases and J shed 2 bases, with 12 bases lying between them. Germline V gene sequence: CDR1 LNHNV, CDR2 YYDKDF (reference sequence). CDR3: CATRDSIPTDTQYF. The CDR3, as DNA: TGTGCCACCAGGGACAGCATACCCACAGATACGCAGTATTTT.

The CDR3 protein is CSVMTGMNTEAFF. CDR3 nucleotide sequence: TGCAGCGTAATGACAGGAATGAACACTGAAGCTTTCTTT. The chain is built from TRBV29-1 and TRBJ1-1; tentative D call: TRBD1 (6 bases). The germline gives CDR1 SQVTM, CDR2 ANQGSEA. The V end was cut by 6 bases, the J end by 0 bases, with 11 bases between. This CDR3 is built from 13 residues. Supplemented by reference TRBV29-1 and TRBJ1-1, the full variable domain reads SAVISQKPSRDICQRGTSLTIQCQVDSQVTMMFWYRQQPGQSLTLIATANQGSEATYESGFVIDKFPISRPNLTFSTLTVSNMSPEDSSIYLCSVMTGMNTEAFFGQGTRLTVV.

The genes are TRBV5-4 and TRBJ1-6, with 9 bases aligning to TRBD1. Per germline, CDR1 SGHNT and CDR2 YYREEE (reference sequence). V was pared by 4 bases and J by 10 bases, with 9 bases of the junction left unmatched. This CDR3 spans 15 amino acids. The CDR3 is CASSVRQGDGSPLHF. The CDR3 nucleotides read TGTGCCAGCAGCGTCAGACAGGGGGATGGATCACCCCTCCACTTT.

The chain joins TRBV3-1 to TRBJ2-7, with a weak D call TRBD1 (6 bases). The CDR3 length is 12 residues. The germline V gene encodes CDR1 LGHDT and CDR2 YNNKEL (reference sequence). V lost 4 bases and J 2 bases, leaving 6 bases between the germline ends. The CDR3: CASSRQAYEQYF. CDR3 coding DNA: TGTGCCAGCAGCCGACAGGCCTACGAGCAGTACTTC.

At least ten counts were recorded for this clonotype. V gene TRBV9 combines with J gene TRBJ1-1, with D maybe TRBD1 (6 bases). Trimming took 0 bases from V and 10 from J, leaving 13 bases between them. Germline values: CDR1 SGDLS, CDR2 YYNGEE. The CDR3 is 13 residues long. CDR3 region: CASSVAVGGRAFF. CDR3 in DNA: TGTGCCAGCAGCGTAGCGGTCGGGGGGCGAGCTTTCTTT.

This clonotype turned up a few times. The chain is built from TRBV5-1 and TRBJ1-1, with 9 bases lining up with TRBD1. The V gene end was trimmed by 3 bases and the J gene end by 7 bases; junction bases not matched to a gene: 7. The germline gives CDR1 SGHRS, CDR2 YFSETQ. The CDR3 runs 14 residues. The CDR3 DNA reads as TGCGCCAGCAGCTGGGGACAGGGTATCAATGAAGCTTTCTTT. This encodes CASSWGQGINEAFF.

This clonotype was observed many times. The CDR3 reads CSVENPRSFNEQFF. CDR3 nucleotides: TGCAGCGTTGAAAACCCACGCAGTTTCAATGAGCAGTTCTTC. The chain links TRBV29-1 to TRBJ2-1; D gene ambiguous. The V gene's germline CDR1 is SQVTM and CDR2 ANQGSEA. The CDR3 consists of 14 residues. V was pared by 2 bases and J by 6 bases, with 14 bases between.

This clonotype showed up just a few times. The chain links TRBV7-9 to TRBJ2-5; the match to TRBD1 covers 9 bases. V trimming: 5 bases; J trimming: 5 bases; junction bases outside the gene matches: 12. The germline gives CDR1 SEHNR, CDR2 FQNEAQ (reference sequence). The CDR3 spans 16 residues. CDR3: CASSLLQGALRETQYF. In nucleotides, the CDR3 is TGTGCCAGCAGCCTACTACAGGGGGCGCTTCGGGAGACCCAGTACTTC.

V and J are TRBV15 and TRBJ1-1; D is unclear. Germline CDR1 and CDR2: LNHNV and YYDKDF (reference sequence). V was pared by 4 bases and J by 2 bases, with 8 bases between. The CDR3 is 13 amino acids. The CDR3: CATSKEGNTEAFF. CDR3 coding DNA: TGTGCCACCAGCAAGGAAGGCAACACTGAAGCTTTCTTT.

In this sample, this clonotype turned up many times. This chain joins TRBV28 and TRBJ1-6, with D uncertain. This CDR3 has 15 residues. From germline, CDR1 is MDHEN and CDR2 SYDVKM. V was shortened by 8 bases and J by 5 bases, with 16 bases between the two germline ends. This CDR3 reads CASDHDMQDNSPLHF. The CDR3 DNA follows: TGTGCCAGCGACCATGACATGCAGGATAATTCACCCCTCCACTTT.

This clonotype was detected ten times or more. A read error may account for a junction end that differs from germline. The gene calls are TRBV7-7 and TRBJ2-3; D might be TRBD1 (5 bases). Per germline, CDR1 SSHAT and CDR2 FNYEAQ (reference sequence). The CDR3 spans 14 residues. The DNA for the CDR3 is TGTGCTAGCAGCTTAGCTGGGTCAGGGGATACGCAGTATTTT. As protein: CASSLAGSGDTQYF.

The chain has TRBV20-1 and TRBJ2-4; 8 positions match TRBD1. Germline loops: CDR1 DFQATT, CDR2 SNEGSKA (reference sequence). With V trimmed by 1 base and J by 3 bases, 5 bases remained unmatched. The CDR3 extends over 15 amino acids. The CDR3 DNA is TGCAGTGCTAGAGCTGACAGGGGAGGCAAAAACATTCAGTACTTC. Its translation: CSARADRGGKNIQYF.

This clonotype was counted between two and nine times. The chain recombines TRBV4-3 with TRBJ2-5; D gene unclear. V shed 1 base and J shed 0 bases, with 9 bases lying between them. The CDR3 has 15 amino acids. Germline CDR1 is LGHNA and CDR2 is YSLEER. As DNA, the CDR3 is TGCGCCAGCAGCCAAGTATGGGGAAACCAAGAGACCCAGTACTTC. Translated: CASSQVWGNQETQYF.

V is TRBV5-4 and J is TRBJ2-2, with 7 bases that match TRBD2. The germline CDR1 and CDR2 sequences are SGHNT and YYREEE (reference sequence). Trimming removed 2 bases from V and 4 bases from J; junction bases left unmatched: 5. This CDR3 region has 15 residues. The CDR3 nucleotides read TGTGCCAGCAGCTTCCTTTTAGCGGGCACCGGGGAGCTGTTTTTT. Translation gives CASSFLLAGTGELFF.

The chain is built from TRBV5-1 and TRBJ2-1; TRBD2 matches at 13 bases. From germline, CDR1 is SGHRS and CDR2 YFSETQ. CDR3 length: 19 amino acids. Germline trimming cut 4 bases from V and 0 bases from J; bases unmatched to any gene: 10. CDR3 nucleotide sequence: TGCGCCAGCAGCGTGAATGGACTAGCGGGGGACCCCTCCTACAATGAGCAGTTCTTC. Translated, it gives CASSVNGLAGDPSYNEQFF.